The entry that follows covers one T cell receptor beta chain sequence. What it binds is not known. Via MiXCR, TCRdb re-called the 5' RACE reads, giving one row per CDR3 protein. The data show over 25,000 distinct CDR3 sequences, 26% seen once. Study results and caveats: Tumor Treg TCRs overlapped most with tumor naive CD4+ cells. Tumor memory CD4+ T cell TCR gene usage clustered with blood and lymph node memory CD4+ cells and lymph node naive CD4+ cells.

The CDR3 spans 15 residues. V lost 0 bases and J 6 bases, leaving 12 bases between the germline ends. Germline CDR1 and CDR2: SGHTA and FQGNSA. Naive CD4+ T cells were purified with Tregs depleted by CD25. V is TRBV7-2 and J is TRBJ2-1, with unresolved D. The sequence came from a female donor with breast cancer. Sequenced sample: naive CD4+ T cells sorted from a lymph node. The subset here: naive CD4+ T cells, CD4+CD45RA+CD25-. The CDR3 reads CASSLAAARSNEQFF. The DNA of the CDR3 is TGTGCCAGCAGCTTAGCGGCGGCACGGAGCAATGAGCAGTTCTTC.